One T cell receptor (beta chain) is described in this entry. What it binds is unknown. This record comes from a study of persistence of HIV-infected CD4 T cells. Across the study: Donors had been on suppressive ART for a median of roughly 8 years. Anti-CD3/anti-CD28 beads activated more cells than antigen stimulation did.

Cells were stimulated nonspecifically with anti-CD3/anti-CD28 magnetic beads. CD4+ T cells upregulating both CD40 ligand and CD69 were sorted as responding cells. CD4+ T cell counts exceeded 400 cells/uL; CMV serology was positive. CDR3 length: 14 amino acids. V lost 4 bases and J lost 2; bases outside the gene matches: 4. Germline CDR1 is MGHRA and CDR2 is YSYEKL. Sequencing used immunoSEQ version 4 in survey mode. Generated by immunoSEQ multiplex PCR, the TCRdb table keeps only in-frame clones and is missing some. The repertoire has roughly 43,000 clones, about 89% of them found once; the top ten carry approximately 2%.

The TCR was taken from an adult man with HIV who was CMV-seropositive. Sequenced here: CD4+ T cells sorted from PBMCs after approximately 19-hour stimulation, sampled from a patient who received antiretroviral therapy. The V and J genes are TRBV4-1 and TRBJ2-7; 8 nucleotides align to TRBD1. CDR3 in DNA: TGCGCCAGCAGCCCCCTGGACAGGGCCTACGAGCAGTACTTC. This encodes CASSPLDRAYEQYF.